Presented here are 32 T cell receptor beta chains from one specimen sequenced in a study of blood T cell repertoires in COVID-19. Data came from immunoSEQ multiplex PCR; TCRdb stores just in-frame clones and leaves some out. The sample shows some 95,000 clones, less than 85% of them seen only once. Sequencing input: peripheral blood. These receptors were taken from a man between 65 and 79 years old with acute or convalescent COVID-19.

Points on this clone: The junction differs from germline at one of its ends, possibly a read error. This CDR3 reads CASSLAGEGETQYF. CDR3 in DNA: TGTGCTAGCAGCTTAGCAGGGGAGGGGGAGACCCAGTACTTC. The chain carries TRBV7-7 and TRBJ2-5, with a possible D match to TRBD2 (7 bases). This CDR3 contains 14 residues. Germline V gives CDR1 SSHAT, CDR2 FNYEAQ (reference sequence).

V usage is TRBV12-3 or TRBV12-4 and J usage is TRBJ2-5; 7 positions agree with TRBD1. The CDR3 spans 13 residues. After removal of 3 bases from V and 4 bases from J, the junction contained 2 bases not matched to a gene. CDR3 nucleotide sequence: TGTGCCAGCAGTTTTAACAGGGGAGAGACCCAGTACTTC. It codes for CASSFNRGETQYF.

V and J are TRBV4-1 and TRBJ2-7; 13 bases map to TRBD2. The germline V gene has CDR1 MGHRA and CDR2 YSYEKL. The ends lost 3 bases at V and 2 bases at J; junction bases unmatched: 4. CDR3 length equals 16 residues. CDR3 region: CASSQDGTSGAYEQYF. The CDR3, as DNA: TGCGCCAGCAGCCAGGATGGGACTAGCGGGGCCTACGAGCAGTACTTC.

This clone was observed a handful of times. DNA of the CDR3: TGTGCCAGCAGTTACGAGCGGACTAGCGGCCGTTCGGTCTCAGACAATGAGCAGTTCTTC. This sequence encodes CASSYERTSGRSVSDNEQFF. V is TRBV6-2 or TRBV6-3 and J is TRBJ2-1; 10 bases are a match to TRBD2. The germline V gene has CDR1 MNHEY and CDR2 SVGEGT. The V gene end was trimmed by 2 bases and the J gene end by 5 bases; junction bases not matched to a gene: 18. This CDR3 has 20 amino acids.

This clone has just one count. The chain is built from TRBV11-3 and TRBJ2-7; 8 nucleotides agree with TRBD1. The CDR3 spans 13 residues. Germline V lookup: CDR1 SGHNT, CDR2 YENEEA. The V segment lost 5 bases and the J segment 7 bases; nucleotides outside the gene matches: 7. CDR3 loop: CASSPSGGGEQYF. In nucleotides, the CDR3 is TGTGCCAGCAGCCCGTCAGGGGGCGGAGAGCAGTACTTC.

The V gene is TRBV18, the J gene TRBJ1-2; D is ambiguous. The CDR3 runs to 14 residues. The ends were cut back, 3 bases at V and 8 bases at J, with 16 bases in the middle. Germline lookup yields CDR1 KGHSH and CDR2 LQKENI. CDR3 region: CASSPYQEERGYTF. CDR3 nucleotides: TGTGCCAGCTCACCTTATCAGGAAGAACGGGGCTACACCTTC.

The CDR3 region has the DNA TGTGCGACGACAGTTCCGGGCTCCGACCAGCCCCAGCATTTT. This sequence encodes CATTVPGSDQPQHF. The chain links TRBV19 to TRBJ1-5; TRBD1 might be the D (5 bases). There are 14 residues in the CDR3. CDR1 LNHDA and CDR2 SQIVND come from the germline V gene (reference sequence).

The V and J genes are TRBV5-1 and TRBJ1-2, with D possibly being TRBD1 (5 bases). This CDR3 contains 13 residues. The germline CDR1 and CDR2 sequences are SGHRS and YFSETQ. Trimming left V 8 bases short and J 4 bases short, with 15 bases between. This CDR3 is CASRVQGSYGYTF. CDR3 DNA sequence: TGCGCCAGTAGAGTTCAGGGCTCCTATGGCTACACCTTC.

The chain couples TRBV24-1 to TRBJ1-1; D uncertain. Germline V lookup: CDR1 KGHDR, CDR2 SFDVKD. The CDR3 has 12 residues. Trimming left V 4 bases short and J 2 bases short, with 4 bases between. The CDR3 DNA is TGTGCCACCAGTGACCTTAACACTGAAGCTTTCTTT. Translating it yields CATSDLNTEAFF.

The chain uses TRBV6-2 or TRBV6-3 and TRBJ2-1; TRBD1 agrees at 11 bases. The germline V gene has CDR1 MNHEY and CDR2 SVGEGT. The CDR3 consists of 15 residues. CDR3 nucleotide sequence: TGTGTCAGTAGTAGGGGACAGGGGGCCTACAATGAGCAGTTCTTC. It specifies CVSSRGQGAYNEQFF.

This chain connects TRBV5-4 to TRBJ2-5, with TRBD2 matching over 8 bases. The trim removed 5 bases at V and 4 bases at J, leaving 7 bases unmatched. CDR3 length equals 14 residues. CDR1 SGHNT and CDR2 YYREEE come from the germline V gene (reference sequence). The CDR3 spells CASSSGRALETQYF. The CDR3 coding sequence is TGTGCCAGCAGTTCCGGGAGGGCCCTAGAGACCCAGTACTTC.

Comment on this clone: Sequence at one end of the junction differs from germline and may be a read error. This chain uses TRBV27 with TRBJ1-1; the D is unclear. Germline values: CDR1 MNHEY, CDR2 SMNVEV (reference sequence). The CDR3 loop spans 13 amino acids. The CDR3 here is CASSLLLNSEAFF. The CDR3 bases are TGTGCCAGCAGTTTACTTCTGAACAGTGAAGCTTTCTTT.

V and J are TRBV7-9 and TRBJ1-6; TRBD1 might be the D (6 bases). This CDR3 contains 14 residues. V was clipped by 4 bases and J by 8 bases, with 12 bases between them. The germline CDR1 and CDR2 sequences are SEHNR and FQNEAQ (reference sequence). The CDR3, as DNA: TGTGCCAGCAGCTCCATGACAGGTGATTCACCCCTCCACTTT. Translated, it gives CASSSMTGDSPLHF.

The chain is built from TRBV29-1 and TRBJ2-1; D is ambiguous. Germline values: CDR1 SQVTM, CDR2 ANQGSEA. This CDR3 comprises 11 residues. The V and J ends lost 2 bases and 5 bases respectively, with 4 bases between them. The CDR3 region has the DNA TGCAGCGTTGAATCCGACAATGAGCAGTTCTTC. Protein sequence: CSVESDNEQFF.

The rearrangement joins TRBV28 to TRBJ2-1; 11 bases match TRBD1. The CDR3 has 16 residues. With 4 bases clipped from V and 7 bases from J, the junction kept 9 bases outside the gene matches. Germline CDR1 MDHEN, CDR2 SYDVKM. Here the CDR3 DNA reads TGTGCCAGCAGTTCCCCCGGGACAGGGGGGTTTAATGAGCAGTTCTTC. This sequence encodes CASSSPGTGGFNEQFF.

The chain has TRBV7-2 and TRBJ2-7; 12 bases fit TRBD2. The CDR3 length is 17 residues. V trimming: 5 bases; J trimming: 1 base; junction bases outside the gene matches: 9. Per the germline V gene, CDR1 is SGHTA and CDR2 is FQGNSA. The CDR3 loop is CASSPYPTSGSSYEQYF. CDR3 in DNA: TGTGCCAGCAGCCCTTACCCGACTAGCGGGAGTTCCTACGAGCAGTACTTC.

The gene calls are TRBV7-6 and TRBJ1-3, with 7 bases lining up with TRBD1. With 4 bases clipped from V and 4 bases from J, the junction kept 7 bases outside the gene matches. The V gene's germline CDR1 is SGHVS and CDR2 FNYEAQ. This CDR3 has 15 amino acids. The CDR3 loop reads CASSSLTGLGNTIYF. CDR3 sequence (DNA): TGTGCCAGCAGCTCCCTGACAGGGTTAGGAAACACCATATATTTT.

The sample holds a few counts of this clone. The chain carries TRBV5-4 and TRBJ2-5, with D possibly being TRBD1 (6 bases). The CDR3 length is 15 residues. Germline loops: CDR1 SGHNT, CDR2 YYREEE (reference sequence). V dropped 0 bases and J dropped 3 bases, with 12 bases sitting between them. CDR3 region: CASSLGGGQKETQYF. The CDR3, as DNA: TGTGCCAGCAGCTTGGGAGGCGGACAGAAAGAGACCCAGTACTTC.

Points on this clone: Distinct nucleotide sequences in the sample also encode this CDR3. The chain recombines TRBV10-2 with TRBJ2-1; no definite D call. In germline, CDR1 is WSHSY, CDR2 SAAADI. The CDR3 is made up of 13 amino acids. V was pared by 6 bases and J by 4 bases, with 10 bases between. This CDR3 reads CASSPTSYNEQFF. In DNA form, the CDR3 reads TGCGCCAGCAGCCCGACTTCTTACAATGAGCAGTTCTTC.

This clone was recorded only once. The chain uses TRBV28 and TRBJ2-7, with TRBD2 identical over 8 bases. From germline, CDR1 is MDHEN and CDR2 SYDVKM. Losses at the gene ends were 5 bases for V and 5 bases for J; bases not matched to a gene: 8. This CDR3 spans 14 amino acids. The CDR3 protein is CASSPGGGRDEQYF. In nucleotides, the CDR3 is TGTGCCAGCAGTCCCGGGGGGGGGCGGGACGAGCAGTACTTC. Combining the CDR3 with reference TRBV28 and TRBJ2-7 gives the whole variable domain DVKVTQSSRYLVKRTGEKVFLECVQDMDHENMFWYRQDPGLGLRLIYFSYDVKMKEKGDIPEGYSVSREKKERFSLILESASTNQTSMYLCASSPGGGRDEQYFGPGTRLTVT.

The rearrangement joins TRBV5-1 to TRBJ2-2; a possible D gene is TRBD1 (6 bases). The V gene lost 6 bases and the J gene lost 6 bases, with 18 bases spanning the gap. Germline V gene sequence: CDR1 SGHRS, CDR2 YFSETQ. This CDR3 is built from 15 residues. The CDR3 nucleotides read TGCGCCAGCACCTACTCGGGACATAACTCCGGGGAGCTGTTTTTT. As protein: CASTYSGHNSGELFF. Filled out from reference TRBV5-1 and TRBJ2-2, the complete variable domain reads KAGVTQTPRYLIKTRGQQVTLSCSPISGHRSVSWYQQTPGQGLQFLFEYFSETQRNKGNFPGRFSGRQFSNSRSEMNVSTLELGDSALYLCASTYSGHNSGELFFGEGSRLTVL.

The rearrangement joins TRBV28 to TRBJ2-3; 7 bases align to TRBD2. With V trimmed by 4 bases and J by 2 bases, 15 bases remained unmatched. This CDR3 has 18 residues. Germline V CDR1 and CDR2: MDHEN, SYDVKM. CDR3 amino acids: CASSYGAVGAGITDTQYF. CDR3 in DNA: TGTGCCAGCAGTTATGGGGCTGTAGGAGCGGGAATCACAGATACGCAGTATTTT. Filled out from reference TRBV28 and TRBJ2-3, the complete variable domain reads DVKVTQSSRYLVKRTGEKVFLECVQDMDHENMFWYRQDPGLGLRLIYFSYDVKMKEKGDIPEGYSVSREKKERFSLILESASTNQTSMYLCASSYGAVGAGITDTQYFGPGTRLTVL.

This rearrangement joins TRBV18 to TRBJ2-1, with 12 bases identical to TRBD1. The CDR3 runs 15 residues. Germline CDR1 reads KGHSH; CDR2 reads LQKENI. The ends lost 3 bases at V and 6 bases at J; junction bases unmatched: 3. CDR3 loop: CASSPGQGASNEQFF. DNA of the CDR3: TGTGCCAGCTCACCGGGACAGGGGGCTAGCAATGAGCAGTTCTTC.

The CDR3 spells CASSLTGSTEAFF. CDR3 DNA sequence: TGTGCCAGCAGTCTTACAGGGTCTACTGAAGCTTTCTTT. The rearrangement uses TRBV6-5 and TRBJ1-1, with D maybe TRBD1 (6 bases). Germline CDR1 is MNHEY and CDR2 is SVGAGI. The V end lost 5 bases, the J end lost 5 bases, and 12 bases lay between the germline ends. The CDR3 runs 13 residues.

The J gene is TRBJ2-3, the V gene TRBV4-2, with 7 nucleotides matching TRBD1. J gave up 1 base and V 4 bases, and 8 bases lay outside the gene matches. This CDR3 has 16 residues. The germline CDR1 and CDR2 sequences are LGHNA and YNFKEQ. CDR3 in amino acids: CASSLQGQGGTDTQYF. As DNA, the CDR3 is TGTGCCAGCAGCCTTCAGGGCCAGGGGGGCACAGATACGCAGTATTTT.

CDR3 sequence: CASRLDRGGRETQYF. CDR3 nucleotides: TGTGCCAGCAGGCTGGACAGGGGGGGACGAGAGACCCAGTACTTC. The rearrangement uses TRBV2 and TRBJ2-5; the match to TRBD1 covers 10 bases. The CDR3 contains 15 residues. Germline CDR1 SNHLY, CDR2 FYNNEI. The J segment lost 4 bases and the V segment lost 6 bases, leaving 8 bases of the junction unmatched.

This rearrangement joins TRBV4-1 to TRBJ2-5; TRBD2 agrees at 10 bases. The CDR3 consists of 17 residues. Germline CDR1 and CDR2: MGHRA and YSYEKL. J was trimmed by 7 bases and V by 3 bases; bases with no gene match: 14. The CDR3 protein is CASSHETSGSPGGTQYF. The CDR3, as DNA: TGCGCCAGCAGCCATGAGACTAGCGGGTCACCGGGTGGGACCCAGTACTTC.

This sequence joins TRBV10-2 and TRBJ1-5; no reliable D call. From germline, CDR1 is WSHSY and CDR2 SAAADI. The CDR3 is 14 amino acids. Trimming pared 4 bases from V and 3 bases from J, leaving 10 bases between. CDR3: CASSVFGNNQPQHF. The CDR3 DNA sequence: TGCGCCAGCAGTGTATTCGGTAACAATCAGCCCCAGCATTTT.

V is TRBV30 and J is TRBJ2-3; D is undetermined. V was shortened by 1 base and J by 4 bases, with 9 bases between the two germline ends. CDR1 and CDR2 from the germline V gene are GTSNPN and SVGIG (reference sequence). The CDR3 totals 13 residues. This CDR3 reads CAWSALLSDTQYF. CDR3 DNA sequence: TGTGCCTGGAGTGCTCTACTATCAGATACGCAGTATTTT.

V and J are TRBV7-8 and TRBJ1-1; tentative D call: TRBD1 (6 bases). V was shortened by 5 bases and J by 6 bases, with 13 bases between the two germline ends. Germline V CDR1 and CDR2: SGHVS, FQNEAQ. The CDR3 extends over 13 amino acids. Here the CDR3 reads CASSPSGGSEAFF. In DNA, the CDR3 is TGTGCCAGCAGCCCCTCGGGGGGCTCTGAAGCTTTCTTT. Full variable domain (missing parts from reference TRBV7-8 and TRBJ1-1): GAGVSQSPRYKVAKRGQDVALRCDPISGHVSLFWYQQALGQGPEFLTYFQNEAQLDKSGLPSDRFFAERPEGSVSTLKIQRTQQEDSAVYLCASSPSGGSEAFFGQGTRLTVV.

The V and J genes are TRBV15 and TRBJ1-2; D is uncertain. CDR1 is LNHNV and CDR2 is YYDKDF in the germline V gene (reference sequence). This CDR3 has 13 residues. V was trimmed by 0 bases and J by 3 bases, leaving 5 bases between them. The CDR3 DNA follows: TGTGCCACCAGCAGAGACCCAGACTATGGCTACACCTTC. Its protein is CATSRDPDYGYTF.

The chain combines TRBV6-5 with TRBJ1-2; tentatively, D is TRBD1 (6 bases). Germline V gene lookup returns CDR1 MNHEY and CDR2 SVGAGI. The length of the CDR3 is 14 residues. Trimming left V 7 bases short and J 2 bases short, with 14 bases between. The chain's CDR3 is CASMRAGANYGYTF. Written as DNA, the CDR3 is TGTGCCAGCATGAGGGCGGGGGCCAACTATGGCTACACCTTC.